These 8 T cell receptor beta chains originate from one sample sequenced in a study of Graves' ophthalmopathy and Graves' hyperthyroidism listed by TCRdb under 2018. The data were produced on an Illumina HiSeq 2000. For repertoire sequencing, the TCR beta CDR3 regions were amplified from RNA transcripts. The first round of RT-PCR was done with HTBI primers and the Qiagen OneStep RT-PCR kit, and was followed by a second round of multiplex PCR, then size selection and purification. TCRdb took the public reads, trimmed them with fastp at Q25, ran MiXCR for clone calling and kept in-frame beta chains. Entries are consolidated by CDR3 protein sequence, retaining the most common genes and DNA. The table for this sample lists hundreds of thousands of distinct CDR3 sequences; 22% of them were counted only once. The ten largest clonotypes hold approximately 6.5% of the sample. Sequencing was performed on peripheral blood. These receptors were obtained from a young woman with stable Graves' hyperthyroidism. Some clones in this sample may be carry-over from other donors' samples. Donor details come from another sample of the same person, matched by shared clones.

This clonotype was observed at least ten times. The V call is TRBV18, the J call TRBJ1-1; 8 nucleotides line up with TRBD1. The CDR3 has 15 residues. J gave up 3 bases and V 0 bases, and 3 bases lay outside the gene matches. Germline CDR1 and CDR2: KGHSH and LQKENI. The CDR3 region is CASSPPDREDTEAFF. In nucleotides, the CDR3 is TGTGCCAGCTCACCACCGGACAGGGAGGACACTGAAGCTTTCTTT.

This clonotype was recorded at least ten times. This chain links TRBV6-5 with TRBJ2-5; no clear D. Germline V gives CDR1 MNHEY, CDR2 SVGAGI. The CDR3 runs 15 residues. Trimming removed 0 bases at V and 6 bases at J, with 14 bases between. CDR3 bases: TGTGCCAGCAGTTACTCGATCGCCAGGTCGCAGACCCAGTACTTC. Its translation is CASSYSIARSQTQYF.

This clonotype was picked up many times. This chain joins TRBV5-1 and TRBJ2-5; 8 nucleotides match TRBD2. With V trimmed by 4 bases and J by 4 bases, 15 bases remained unmatched. CDR1 and CDR2 from the germline V gene are SGHRS and YFSETQ. The CDR3 length is 17 residues. The CDR3 loop reads CASSASWGAGGGETQYF. The CDR3 DNA reads TGCGCCAGCAGCGCCTCCTGGGGTGCGGGGGGCGGAGAGACCCAGTACTTC.

This clonotype was found many times. V usage is TRBV12-3 or TRBV12-4 and J usage is TRBJ2-7, with 9 nucleotides matching TRBD1. This CDR3 is 15 amino acids long. J was trimmed by 3 bases and V by 5 bases; bases with no gene match: 8. CDR3 residues: CASSLSPGQGYEQYF. CDR3 DNA sequence: TGTGCCAGCAGTCTCTCTCCGGGACAGGGCTACGAGCAGTACTTC.

This clonotype was detected ten times or more. This chain joins TRBV9 and TRBJ1-5; D is unresolved. The CDR3 runs 13 residues. The V gene lost 2 bases and the J gene lost 8 bases, with 11 bases spanning the gap. Germline V gene lookup returns CDR1 SGDLS and CDR2 YYNGEE. CDR3 in DNA: TGTGCCAGCAGCGTGAGCGGGTGGGAGCCCCAGCATTTT. Amino acids: CASSVSGWEPQHF. Combining the CDR3 with reference TRBV9 and TRBJ1-5 gives the whole variable domain DSGVTQTPKHLITATGQRVTLRCSPRSGDLSVYWYQQSLDQGLQFLIQYYNGEERAKGNILERFSAQQFPDLHSELNLSSLELGDSALYFCASSVSGWEPQHFGDGTRLSIL.

This clonotype was found many times. One base away lies a much larger clone, so this may be a sequencing read error. This chain uses TRBV2 with TRBJ1-1; possibly TRBD1 for D (6 bases). The germline V and J ends were trimmed by 9 bases and 0 bases, with 11 bases remaining between them. Germline V gene sequence: CDR1 SNHLY, CDR2 FYNNEI. CDR3 length equals 13 residues. CDR3 residues: CASMRDMNTEAFF. CDR3 coding DNA: TGTGCCAGTATGAGGGACATGAACACTGAAGCTTTCTTT.

This clonotype was detected many times. The rearrangement uses TRBV29-1 and TRBJ2-5; D is uncertain. The CDR3 has 12 amino acids. The germline V gene has CDR1 SQVTM and CDR2 ANQGSEA. V was shortened by 2 bases and J by 1 base, with 5 bases between the two germline ends. CDR3 loop: CSVEKFQETQYF. The DNA of the CDR3 is TGCAGCGTTGAAAAGTTCCAAGAGACCCAGTACTTC. The variable domain in full, with the rest retrieved from reference TRBV29-1 and TRBJ2-5, is SAVISQKPSRDICQRGTSLTIQCQVDSQVTMMFWYRQQPGQSLTLIATANQGSEATYESGFVIDKFPISRPNLTFSTLTVSNMSPEDSSIYLCSVEKFQETQYFGPGTRLLVL.

The table lists this clonotype with many counts. The chain combines TRBV19 with TRBJ2-5; no clear D. There are 12 residues in the CDR3. Trimming left V 1 base short and J 1 base short, with 1 base between. CDR1 is LNHDA and CDR2 is SQIVND in the germline V gene (reference sequence). The CDR3 DNA reads TGTGCCAGTAGTATAGCCCAAGAGACCCAGTACTTC. Amino acid sequence: CASSIAQETQYF. Combining the CDR3 with reference TRBV19 and TRBJ2-5 gives the whole variable domain DGGITQSPKYLFRKEGQNVTLSCEQNLNHDAMYWYRQDPGQGLRLIYYSQIVNDFQKGDIAEGYSVSREKKESFPLTVTSAQKNPTAFYLCASSIAQETQYFGPGTRLLVL.